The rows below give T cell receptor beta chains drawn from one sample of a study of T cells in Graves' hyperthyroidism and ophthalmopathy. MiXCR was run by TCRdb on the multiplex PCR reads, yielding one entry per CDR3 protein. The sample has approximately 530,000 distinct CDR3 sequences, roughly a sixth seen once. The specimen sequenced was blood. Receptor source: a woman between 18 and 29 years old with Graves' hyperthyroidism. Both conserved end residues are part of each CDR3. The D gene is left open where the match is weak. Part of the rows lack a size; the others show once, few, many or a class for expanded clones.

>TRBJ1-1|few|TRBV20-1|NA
TGCAGTGCTAGACCGGGACACCAGAACACTGAAGCTTTCTTT
CSARPGHQNTEAFF
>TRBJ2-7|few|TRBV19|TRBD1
TGTGCCAGCGGGACAGGGGGCTACGAGCAGTACTTC
CASGTGGYEQYF
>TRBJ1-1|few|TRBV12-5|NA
TGTGCTAGCGGCCCGGGTATATATCGGACTGAAGCTTTCTTT
CASGPGIYRTEAFF
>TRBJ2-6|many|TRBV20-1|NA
TGCAGTGCTAGAGATATCTCTGGGGCCAACGTCCTGACTTTC
CSARDISGANVLTF
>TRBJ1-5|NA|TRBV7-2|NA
TGTGCCAGCAGCTTCTCTGGGACTGGCAATCAGCCCCAGCATTTT
CASSFSGTGNQPQHF
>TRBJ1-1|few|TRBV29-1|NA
TGCAGCGTTGGACAGATGAACACTGAAGCTTTCTTT
CSVGQMNTEAFF
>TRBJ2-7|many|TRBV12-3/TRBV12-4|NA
TGTGCCAGCAGTTTTGAGGGAGGATACGAGCAGTACTTC
CASSFEGGYEQYF
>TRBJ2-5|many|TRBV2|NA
TGTGCCAGCAGCGACCGGGACAACTCAGGAGAGACCCAGTACTTC
CASSDRDNSGETQYF
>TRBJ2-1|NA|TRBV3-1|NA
TGTGCCAGCAGCCAAGACGGGACTTACAATGAGCAGTTCTTC
CASSQDGTYNEQFF
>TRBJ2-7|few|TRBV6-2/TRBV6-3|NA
TGTGCCAGCAGTAGGGGACTGGGGACCTACGAGCAGTACTTC
CASSRGLGTYEQYF
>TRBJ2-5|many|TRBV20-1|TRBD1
TGCAGTGCTAACGACCCAGTCCTGGCCGGGACAGGGGGCCCCCAAGAGACCCAGTACTTC
CSANDPVLAGTGGPQETQYF
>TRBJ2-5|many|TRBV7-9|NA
TGTGCCAGCAGCATAGTGGGGAACCAAGAGACCCAGTACTTC
CASSIVGNQETQYF
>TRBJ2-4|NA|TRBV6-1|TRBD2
TGTGCCAGCAGGCCTACGGGACTAGCGGGACCTAACAAAAACATTCAGTACTTC
CASRPTGLAGPNKNIQYF
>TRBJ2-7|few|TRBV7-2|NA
TGTGCCAGCAGCTTAGTCCGCAGCTCCTACGAGCAGTACTTC
CASSLVRSSYEQYF
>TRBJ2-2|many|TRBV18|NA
TGTGCCAGCTCACCACGGCCGGACGGGGAGCTGTTTTTT
CASSPRPDGELFF
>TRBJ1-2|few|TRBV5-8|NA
TGTGCCAGCAGGCAGGTAGACGTCGCCTATGGCTACACCTTC
CASRQVDVAYGYTF
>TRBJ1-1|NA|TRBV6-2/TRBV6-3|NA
TGTGCCAGCAGTTATGGGATCACTCCTGAAGCTTTCTTT
CASSYGITPEAFF
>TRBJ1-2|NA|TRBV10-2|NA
TGCGCCAGCAGTGAGTCGGCAGGGGATGGCTACACCTTC
CASSESAGDGYTF
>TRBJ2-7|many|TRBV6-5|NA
TGTGCCAGCAGTTACTCGACAGCCTCCTACGAGCAGTACTTC
CASSYSTASYEQYF
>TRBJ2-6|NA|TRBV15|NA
TGTGCCACCAGCAGAGAAAAACCGGGACGGGAACTCTCTGGGGCCAACGTCCTGACTTTC
CATSREKPGRELSGANVLTF
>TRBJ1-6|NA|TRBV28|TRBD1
TGTGCCAGCAGACCGACAGGGGGATCGGATTCACCCCTCCACTTT
CASRPTGGSDSPLHF
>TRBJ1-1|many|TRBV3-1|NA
TGTGCCAGCAGCCAAGATAATACGGGGCTTTACACTGAAGCTTTCTTT
CASSQDNTGLYTEAFF
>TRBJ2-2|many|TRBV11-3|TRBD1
TGTGCCAGCAGCTCGACAGGGGCCCTAGCCGGGGAGCTGTTTTTT
CASSSTGALAGELFF
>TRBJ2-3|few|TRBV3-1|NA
TGTGCCAGCAGCCAAGAGGACAGATTCACAGATACGCAGTATTTT
CASSQEDRFTDTQYF
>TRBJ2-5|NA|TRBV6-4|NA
TGTGCCAGCAGTCCCTCCGGGACAATACCTAAAGAGACCCAGTACTTC
CASSPSGTIPKETQYF
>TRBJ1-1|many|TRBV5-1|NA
TGCGCCAGCAGCCGGGTGGTGAACACTGAAGCTTTCTTT
CASSRVVNTEAFF
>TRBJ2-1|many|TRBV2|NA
TGTGCCAGCAAAGGCTACAATGAGCAGTTCTTC
CASKGYNEQFF
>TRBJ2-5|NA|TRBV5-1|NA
TGCGCCAGCAGCCCGACTACTAGTCGGGCGGAGACCCAGTACTTC
CASSPTTSRAETQYF
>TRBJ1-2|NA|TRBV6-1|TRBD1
TGTGCCAGCAGTAGGGAGGACAGGGGGCGCTTTTACTATGGCTACACCTTC
CASSREDRGRFYYGYTF
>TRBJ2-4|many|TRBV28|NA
TGTGCCAGCAGTGGAATTGCCTTGGGCAAAAACATTCAGTACTTC
CASSGIALGKNIQYF
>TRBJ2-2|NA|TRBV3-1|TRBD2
TGTGCCAGCAGCGTAGCTAGCGGTGCGAACACCGGGGAGCTGTTTTTT
CASSVASGANTGELFF
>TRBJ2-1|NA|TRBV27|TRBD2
TGTGCCAGCAGATTAGCGGGGGGCTACAATGGGCAGTTCTTC
CASRLAGGYNGQFF
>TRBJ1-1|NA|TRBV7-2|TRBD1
TGTGCCAGCAGCCTAAAGCCAGGGGGCGTGACTTTCTTT
CASSLKPGGVTFF
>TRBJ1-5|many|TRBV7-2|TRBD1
TGTGCCAGCAGTTCGGACAGGGAGGCCAATCAGCCCCAGCATTTT
CASSSDREANQPQHF
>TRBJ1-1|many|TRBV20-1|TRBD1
TGCAGTGCTAGAGCCGGGACAGGGTACACTGAAGCTTTCTTT
CSARAGTGYTEAFF
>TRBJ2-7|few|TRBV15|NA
TGTGCCACCAGGCTGGACGGAGGCCACTACGAGCAGTACTTC
CATRLDGGHYEQYF
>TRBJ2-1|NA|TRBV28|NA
TGTGCCAGCAGTTTAAGTCCAGCCGTGAATGAGCAGTTCTTC
CASSLSPAVNEQFF
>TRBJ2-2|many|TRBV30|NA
TGTGCCTGGAGTGTCTGGGAGAACACCGGGGAGCTGTTTTTT
CAWSVWENTGELFF